One TCR beta chain is described in this entry. The sample originates from a study of shared clonotypes between healthy human individuals. The germline V gene has CDR1 SGHRS and CDR2 YFSETQ. V was cut by 4 bases and J by 2 bases, with 12 bases left in between. The CDR3 is 14 residues long. Profiled with immunoSEQ multiplex PCR; TCRdb holds only in-frame clones, not every one. The table includes roughly 2.6 million clones, approximately 92% detected once. Specimen: naive CD4+ T cells sorted from blood. Subset defined: CD45RA+ positively selected. The chain uses TRBV5-1 and TRBJ2-5; D gene uncertain. The receptor's source is a man younger than 35 in good health. The CDR3 DNA follows: TGCGCCAGCAGCCAAGCAGGCTCTCAAGAGACCCAGTACTTC. This gives the protein CASSQAGSQETQYF.